The entry below describes one T cell receptor (beta chain). Its antigen is not identified. The CDR3 extends over 17 amino acids. Germline assignment: CDR1 LGHNA and CDR2 YSLEER. The J segment lost 7 bases and the V segment lost 1 base, leaving 12 bases of the junction unmatched. The entry originates in a study of T cell responses to AZD1222 COVID-19 vaccine. Study context: Analyses pooled second doses at about 4 or about 12 weeks. Study-level results: Donors were chiefly white British, with a greater number of females, and clonal diversity was perhaps underestimated. Among AZD1222 vaccinees, only five to seven were seropositive at baseline. As reported, nearly half of all spike-specific TCRs target variant regions that are unmutated.

Repertoires were generated with immunoSEQ multiplex PCR, while TCRdb's copy carries only in-frame clones and drops some. The data hold roughly 150,000 clones, with over 75% observed a single time. The V gene is TRBV4-3, the J gene TRBJ2-1, with TRBD2 matching 8 bases. The source of this sequence is an adult in good health. This sample comprised peripheral blood, obtained on day 0 of AZD1222 vaccination. CDR3 sequence (DNA): TGCGCCAGCAGCCAAGTTGGTCGGGGGGGGAAGGGGAATGAGCAGTTCTTC. Encoded protein: CASSQVGRGGKGNEQFF.